The T cell receptor (beta chain) described here comes from a study of CD8+ T cells in alopecia areata listed by TCRdb under 2018. For context, the study as a whole: The treated patients, all with moderate-to-severe alopecia areata, were enrolled in an open-label pilot trial of oral tofacitinib given at 5 to 10 mg twice daily. Patients stayed on tofacitinib for 6 to 18 months and then had 6 months of follow-up off drug so that delayed response and recurrence could be assessed. For the treated patients, the SALT score, which quantifies what percentage of scalp surface area is affected, served as the measure of disease severity. High-throughput TCRbeta sequencing was used to examine T cell clonal expansion in alopecia areata in both the C3H/HeJ mouse model and human patients. Scalp tissue and sorted CD4+ and CD8+ peripheral blood T cells from patchy and totalis/universalis alopecia areata patients and from healthy controls were covered by human TCRbeta sequencing. Biopsies were taken from tofacitinib-treated patients at baseline and at 4 and 24 weeks of treatment, and a later scalp biopsy was taken in several of the tofacitinib-treated patients. Clonality in the scalp was compared among normal scalp (n=4), patchy alopecia areata scalp (n=8), and alopecia totalis/universalis scalp (n=8). The RNA source kit depended on sample type: the PAXgene miRNA kit for fixed scalp, the miRNeasy kit for PBMCs, and the RNeasy kit for mouse skin. TCRbeta CDR3 regions were amplified by immunoSEQ multiplex PCR with 35 Vbeta forward and 13 Jbeta reverse primers.

Remarks on this clone: Its binding antigen is unknown. Within one base of it there is no much larger clone, and no base qualities were kept.

V is pruned by 3 bases and J by 2 bases, leaving 1 base of the junction without a gene match. From the cysteine up to the phenylalanine, the CDR3 has a length of 14 residues. Of the read, only the CDR3 DNA is kept; its 42 bases are in frame from base 1. As encoded in the germline V gene, CDR1 is SGDLS while CDR2 is YYNGEE. To prepare the library, the immunoSEQ multiplex PCR assay was applied. RNA was extracted from all samples and reverse transcribed into cDNA, which served as template for TCR sequencing. SuperScript III was used for first-strand cDNA synthesis, primed with a 2:1 mix of oligo-dT and random hexamers. A synthetic immune receptor repertoire was used to measure amplification bias, and any remaining bias was corrected computationally. The source study handled its data this way. Raw reads were preprocessed for error removal, and CDR3 was defined according to IMGT conventions as running from the conserved cysteine to phenylalanine. Clonality was calculated as 1 minus Shannon entropy normalized by log2 of the number of productive unique TCRs. CD4 or CD8 identity of scalp clones was inferred by cross-referencing scalp TCRbeta sequences with sorted blood CD4 and CD8 repertoires. TCRdb limited this immuneACCESS table to in-frame rearrangements with V and J called. A share of clones is missing; checked studies link under half to unresolved V genes, and the rest is unexplained. V and J calls plus clone size are reproduced from that table; the DNA served to infer D and trimming. The sample yields around 180,000 clones; around three fifths were counted once. Together, the top ten hold about 1.3% of the sample.

The meaning of the sample's treatment or condition label: oral pan-JAK inhibitor, 5-10 mg twice daily. Peripheral blood and lesional scalp punch biopsies were obtained from patients with alopecia areata. PBMCs were separated by density centrifugation and stained for CD3, CD4 and CD8, after which CD4+ and CD8+ T cells were sorted on a FACSAria. Paper-wide results and their limitations: Resident alphabeta T cells in normal human skin are also sequenced, complicating scalp TCR repertoire analysis, unlike mouse skin dominated by gammadelta T cells. Shared TCR sequences between patients were less evident than in mice, which may be partly attributable to HLA diversity in the patient population. Tofacitinib significantly decreased scalp clonality and the number of expanded CD8+ clones among the top 100 scalp clones. Many expanded lesional clones persisted in scalp and blood during tofacitinib treatment, which may partly explain relapse after stopping treatment. Because the treated cohort was small and had only one nonresponder, larger studies are needed to examine links between baseline CD8+ expansion and response. Higher clonality and more expanded CD8+ clones were observed in lesional scalp than in normal scalp, particularly in alopecia totalis/universalis, a finding suggestive of antigenic drive.

The sequencing here drew on CD4+ T cells sorted from blood, taken around week 49, from a patient treated with tofacitinib. This TCR came from a human donor with alopecia areata. The rearrangement joined TRBV9 to TRBJ1-2; 10 bases in between match TRBD1. The CDR3 region: CASSEGQGNYGYTF. The bases are TGTGCCAGCAGCGAGGGACAGGGGAACTATGGCTACACCTTC.